A selection of T cell receptor beta chains follows, all from one sample in a study of OX40 agonist ivuxolimab in advanced cancers. TCRdb's copy holds only in-frame clones and misses some; the assay was immunoSEQ multiplex PCR. This sample carries 60,000 or so clones, around 93% of them seen once, and the ten largest clones take roughly 19%. The sample consisted of CD4+ or CD8+ T cells sorted from blood, taken in a trial of the OX40 agonist ivuxolimab. These receptors were taken from an adult with an advanced solid tumor such as melanoma, head and neck, liver or kidney cancer. The conserved cysteine and the conserved F or W are not part of the CDR3 here.

j_call v_call cdr3_aa
TRBJ2-5 TRBV7-6 ASSPRTEETQY
TRBJ2-2 TRBV9 ASSGLAGLNTGELF
TRBJ2-5 TRBV21-1 ASSKARGVKSETQY
TRBJ2-3 TRBV5-5 ASSLGQGSWDTQY
TRBJ1-1 TRBV7-6 ASSLNSADGTVNTEAF
TRBJ2-7 TRBV6-5 ASSFTHPQGEQY
TRBJ2-3 TRBV9 ASSVEGAGGADTQY
TRBJ1-2 TRBV4-1 ASSQEDAVVLGYGYT
TRBJ2-1 TRBV6-5 ASSYSNGYYNEQF
TRBJ2-7 TRBV9 ASSVGWGSPYEQY
TRBJ2-5 TRBV5-1 ASSFGGQGPLGETQY
TRBJ1-5 TRBV19 ASSRLQGQPQH
TRBJ2-7 TRBV7-6 ASSLVDPRDRAYEQY
TRBJ1-2 TRBV4-2 ASSHLPGGDYGYT
TRBJ1-1 TRBV10-3 AVALGLNTEAF
TRBJ1-2 TRBV9 ASSGSWIGYGYT
TRBJ1-3 TRBV18 ASSPLSPETSSGNTIY
TRBJ2-7 TRBV5-6 ASSLRAGGYEQY
TRBJ2-7 TRBV7-2 ASSPDPYEQY
TRBJ2-3 TRBV5-4 ASSLRAGSDTQY
TRBJ2-7 TRBV5-6 ASSPGLGPYEQY
TRBJ1-5 TRBV9 ASSVGDLFNQPQH
TRBJ1-1 TRBV4-3 ASSRDGYTEAF
TRBJ2-1 TRBV6-5 ASSYGSGTGNEQF
TRBJ2-1 TRBV14 ASSQVRRGSVEQF
TRBJ2-1 TRBV4-2 ASSQRGGYEQF
TRBJ1-1 TRBV7-9 ASSPPGNTEAF
TRBJ1-6 TRBV13 ASSLTGQYYNSPLH
TRBJ1-1 TRBV27 ASSREQALFGTEAF
TRBJ2-1 TRBV9 ASSVEGLAGERQF
TRBJ2-7 TRBV5-1 ASSPDRDPHSYEQY
TRBJ1-2 TRBV14 ASSPNRYYGYT
TRBJ1-2 TRBV7-9 ASSLGQGSYGYT
TRBJ2-6 TRBV9 ASSPAERDTSGANVLT
TRBJ2-3 TRBV10-2 ASSRLAADLYTDTQY
TRBJ2-1 TRBV29-1 SVGENEQF
TRBJ2-7 TRBV7-9 ASSPLWGVMSYEQY
TRBJ2-5 TRBV9 ASSVEDWAGGPGETQY
TRBJ2-1 TRBV7-6 ASSPRGVAGVVAYNEQF